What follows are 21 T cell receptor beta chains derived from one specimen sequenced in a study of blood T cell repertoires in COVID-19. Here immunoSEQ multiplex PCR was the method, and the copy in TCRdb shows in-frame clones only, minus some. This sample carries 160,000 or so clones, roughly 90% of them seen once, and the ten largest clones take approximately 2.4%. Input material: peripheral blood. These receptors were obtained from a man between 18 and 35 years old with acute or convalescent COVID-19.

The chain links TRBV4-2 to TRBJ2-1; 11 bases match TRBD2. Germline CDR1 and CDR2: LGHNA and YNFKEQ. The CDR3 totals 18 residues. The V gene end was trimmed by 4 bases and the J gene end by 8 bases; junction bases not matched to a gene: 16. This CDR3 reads CASSRRDTSGGVFDEQFF. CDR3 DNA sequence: TGTGCCAGCAGCCGGAGAGATACTAGCGGGGGAGTTTTTGATGAGCAGTTCTTC.

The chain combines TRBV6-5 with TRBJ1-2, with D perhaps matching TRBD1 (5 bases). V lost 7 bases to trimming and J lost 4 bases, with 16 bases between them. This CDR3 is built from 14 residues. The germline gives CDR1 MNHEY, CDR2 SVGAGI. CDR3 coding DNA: TGTGCCAGCACCCTTTTGCCAGGGCTCTATGGCTACACCTTC. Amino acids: CASTLLPGLYGYTF.

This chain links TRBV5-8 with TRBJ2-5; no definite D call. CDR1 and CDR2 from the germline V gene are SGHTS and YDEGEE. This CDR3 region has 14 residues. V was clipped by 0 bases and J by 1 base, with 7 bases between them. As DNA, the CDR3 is TGTGCCAGCAGCTTGGACAGCTCCCAAGAGACCCAGTACTTC. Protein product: CASSLDSSQETQYF.

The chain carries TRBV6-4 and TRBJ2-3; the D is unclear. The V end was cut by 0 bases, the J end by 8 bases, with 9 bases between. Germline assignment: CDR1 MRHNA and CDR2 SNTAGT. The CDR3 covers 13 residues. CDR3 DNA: TGTGCCAGCAGTGACTCGGATCCGGGTACGCAGTATTTT. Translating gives CASSDSDPGTQYF.

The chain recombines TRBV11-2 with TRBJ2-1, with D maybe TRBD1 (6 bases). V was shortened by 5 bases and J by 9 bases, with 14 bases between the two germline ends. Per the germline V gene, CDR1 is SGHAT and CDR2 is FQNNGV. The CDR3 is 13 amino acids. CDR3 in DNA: TGTGCCAGCAGCCCGGACAGCCCTGGTGAGCAGTTCTTC. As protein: CASSPDSPGEQFF.

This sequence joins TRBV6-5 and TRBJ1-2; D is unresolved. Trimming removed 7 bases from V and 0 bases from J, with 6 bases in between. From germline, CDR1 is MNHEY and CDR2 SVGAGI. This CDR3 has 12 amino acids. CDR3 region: CASKAPNYGYTF. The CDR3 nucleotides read TGTGCCAGCAAAGCCCCTAACTATGGCTACACCTTC.

CDR3 sequence (DNA): TGTGCCAGCAGCCAAGTAGAAGGGGGCGTTCTGTTTTTT. Translated: CASSQVEGGVLFF. The chain combines TRBV3-1 (or the pseudogene TRBV3-2) with TRBJ1-4, with 7 bases matching TRBD1. CDR1 and CDR2 from the germline V gene are LGHDT and YNNKEL (reference sequence). The V gene end was trimmed by 1 base and the J gene end by 14 bases; junction bases not matched to a gene: 7. This CDR3 is 13 amino acids long.

CDR3: CAWRTGPGELFF. The DNA for the CDR3 is TGTGCCTGGAGAACAGGTCCCGGGGAGCTGTTTTTT. J is TRBJ2-2 and V is TRBV30; D might be TRBD1 (5 bases). V dropped 3 bases and J dropped 6 bases, with 8 bases sitting between them. This CDR3 spans 12 amino acids. CDR1 is GTSNPN, CDR2 SVGIG, per germline (reference sequence).

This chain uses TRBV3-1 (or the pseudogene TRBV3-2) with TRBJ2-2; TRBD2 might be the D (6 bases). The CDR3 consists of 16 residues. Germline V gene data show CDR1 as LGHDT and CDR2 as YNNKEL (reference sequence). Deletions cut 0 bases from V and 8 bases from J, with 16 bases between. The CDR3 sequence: CASSQELAGWSGELFF. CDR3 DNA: TGTGCCAGCAGCCAAGAATTGGCGGGATGGAGTGGGGAGCTGTTTTTT.

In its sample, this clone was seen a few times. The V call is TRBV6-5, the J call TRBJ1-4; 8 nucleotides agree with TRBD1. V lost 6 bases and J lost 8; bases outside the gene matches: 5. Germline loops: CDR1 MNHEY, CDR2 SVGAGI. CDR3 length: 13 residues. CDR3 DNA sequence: TGTGCCAGCAGCCGCGGGACAGGCGAAAAACTGTTTTTT. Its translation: CASSRGTGEKLFF.

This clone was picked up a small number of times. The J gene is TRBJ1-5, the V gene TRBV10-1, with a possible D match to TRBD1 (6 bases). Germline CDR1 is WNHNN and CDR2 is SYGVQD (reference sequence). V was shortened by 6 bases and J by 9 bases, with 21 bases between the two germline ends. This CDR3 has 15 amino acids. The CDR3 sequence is CASRASGTYIMPQHF. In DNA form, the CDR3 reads TGCGCCAGCAGGGCCTCCGGGACATACATCATGCCCCAGCATTTT.

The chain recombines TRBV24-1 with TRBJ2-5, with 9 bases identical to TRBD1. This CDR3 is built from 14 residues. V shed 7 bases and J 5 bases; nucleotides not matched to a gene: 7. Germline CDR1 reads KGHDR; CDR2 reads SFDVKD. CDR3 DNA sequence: TGTGCCACCAGGGACAGGGGCGTTTCGGAGACCCAGTACTTC. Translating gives CATRDRGVSETQYF.

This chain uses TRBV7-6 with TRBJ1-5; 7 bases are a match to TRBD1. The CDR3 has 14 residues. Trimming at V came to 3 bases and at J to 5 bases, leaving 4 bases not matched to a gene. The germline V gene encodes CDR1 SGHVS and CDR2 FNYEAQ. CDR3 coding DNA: TGTGCCAGCAGCTTGCGACAGGGTGATCAGCCCCAGCATTTT. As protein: CASSLRQGDQPQHF.

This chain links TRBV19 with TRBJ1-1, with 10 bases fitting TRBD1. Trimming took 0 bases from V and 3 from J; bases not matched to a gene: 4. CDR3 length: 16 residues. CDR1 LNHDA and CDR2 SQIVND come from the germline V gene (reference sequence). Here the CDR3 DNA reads TGTGCCAGTAGTATAGATCCGGGACAGGGGTACACTGAAGCTTTCTTT. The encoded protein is CASSIDPGQGYTEAFF.

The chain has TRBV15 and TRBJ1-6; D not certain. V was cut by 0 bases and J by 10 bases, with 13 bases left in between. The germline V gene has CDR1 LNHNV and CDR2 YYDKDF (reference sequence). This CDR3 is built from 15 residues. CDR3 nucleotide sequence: TGTGCCACCAGCAGAGATCGAGCCCCGGGATCACCCCTCCACTTT. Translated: CATSRDRAPGSPLHF.

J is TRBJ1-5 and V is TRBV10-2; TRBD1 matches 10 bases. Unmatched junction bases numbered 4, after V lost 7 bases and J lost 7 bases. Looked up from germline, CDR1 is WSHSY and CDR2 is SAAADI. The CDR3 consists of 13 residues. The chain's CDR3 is CASMWGQGQPQHF. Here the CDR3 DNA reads TGCGCCAGCATGTGGGGACAGGGGCAGCCCCAGCATTTT.

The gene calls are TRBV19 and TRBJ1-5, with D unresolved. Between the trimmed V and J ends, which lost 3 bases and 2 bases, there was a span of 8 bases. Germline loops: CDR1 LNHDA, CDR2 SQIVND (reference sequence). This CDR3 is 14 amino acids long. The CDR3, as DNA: TGTGCCAGTAGTATTTCCCAGGGCAATCAGCCCCAGCATTTT. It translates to CASSISQGNQPQHF.

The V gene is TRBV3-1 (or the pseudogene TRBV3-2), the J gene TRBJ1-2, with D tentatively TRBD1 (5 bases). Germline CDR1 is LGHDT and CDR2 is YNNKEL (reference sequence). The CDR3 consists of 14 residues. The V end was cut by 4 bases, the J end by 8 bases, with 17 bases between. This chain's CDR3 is CASSPRTTAGGYTF. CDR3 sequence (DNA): TGTGCCAGCAGCCCGAGGACGACAGCGGGGGGCTACACCTTC.

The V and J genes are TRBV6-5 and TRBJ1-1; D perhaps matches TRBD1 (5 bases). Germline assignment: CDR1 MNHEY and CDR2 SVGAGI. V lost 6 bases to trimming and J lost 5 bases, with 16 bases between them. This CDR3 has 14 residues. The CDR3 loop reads CASSQPAKGTEAFF. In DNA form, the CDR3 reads TGTGCCAGCAGCCAACCCGCAAAGGGGACTGAAGCTTTCTTT.

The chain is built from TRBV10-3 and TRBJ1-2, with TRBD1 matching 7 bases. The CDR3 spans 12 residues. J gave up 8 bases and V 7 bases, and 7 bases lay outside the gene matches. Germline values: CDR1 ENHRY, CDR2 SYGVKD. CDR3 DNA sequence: TGTGCCATCAAGTCAGGGGGGTCCGGCTACACCTTC. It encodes CAIKSGGSGYTF.

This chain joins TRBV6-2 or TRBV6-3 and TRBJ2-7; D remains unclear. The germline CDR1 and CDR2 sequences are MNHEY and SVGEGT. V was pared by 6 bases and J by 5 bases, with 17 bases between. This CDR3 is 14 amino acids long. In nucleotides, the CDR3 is TGTGCCAGCAGCCCCCCCTCAGAGGTCCACGAGCAGTACTTC. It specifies CASSPPSEVHEQYF.